Below are 26 T cell receptor beta chains sequenced from a single sample in a study of cytomegalovirus exposure and HLA in healthy donors. PCR was performed using 60 Vbeta and 13 Jbeta primers. Using immunoSEQ multiplex PCR, the repertoire was profiled, and TCRdb retains in-frame clones only, with some absent. The table for this sample gives more than 30,000 clones. The sample comprised PBMCs. Receptors originate from a man between 40 and 49 years old in good health and CMV-seropositive.

This sequence joins TRBV10-2 and TRBJ2-7; TRBD1 is a possible D gene (6 bases). The germline gives CDR1 WSHSY, CDR2 SAAADI. V was shortened by 3 bases and J by 3 bases, with 15 bases between the two germline ends. The CDR3 covers 15 residues. This CDR3 is CASSDDRIANYEQYF. CDR3 bases: TGCGCCAGCAGTGATGACAGGATCGCCAACTACGAGCAGTACTTC.

V is TRBV6-5 and J is TRBJ2-5; 10 nucleotides line up with TRBD1. The CDR3 runs to 16 residues. Germline CDR1 and CDR2: MNHEY and SVGAGI. Trimming took 2 bases from V and 4 from J; bases not matched to a gene: 7. CDR3 region: CASSYPPDRGGETQYF. CDR3 in DNA: TGTGCCAGCAGTTACCCTCCGGACAGGGGGGGAGAGACCCAGTACTTC.

The chain uses TRBV13 and TRBJ2-2, with D possibly being TRBD1 (6 bases). The V end lost 4 bases, the J end lost 0 bases, and 24 bases lay between the germline ends. CDR3 size: 20 residues. Germline V gene sequence: CDR1 PRHDT, CDR2 FYEKMQ (reference sequence). The CDR3 is CASSSLVRGQKNANTGELFF. The CDR3 DNA reads TGTGCCAGCAGCTCCTTGGTCAGGGGACAAAAAAACGCGAACACCGGGGAGCTGTTTTTT.

The chain employs TRBV7-9 and TRBJ2-7; TRBD2 matches 11 bases. This CDR3 region has 14 residues. The trim removed 5 bases at V and 5 bases at J, leaving 5 bases unmatched. CDR1 is SEHNR and CDR2 is FQNEAQ in the germline V gene (reference sequence). CDR3 DNA: TGTGCCAGCAGCCCCCAGACTAGCGGGGACGAGCAGTACTTC. It yields the protein CASSPQTSGDEQYF.

V and J are TRBV27 and TRBJ2-1; 11 nucleotides align to TRBD2. J gave up 2 bases and V 7 bases, and 4 bases lay outside the gene matches. This CDR3 has 15 residues. Per the germline V gene, CDR1 is MNHEY and CDR2 is SMNVEV (reference sequence). The CDR3 nucleotides read TGTGCCAGCAAACTACTAGCGGGAGCCTACAATGAGCAGTTCTTC. This gives the protein CASKLLAGAYNEQFF.

This chain uses TRBV19 with TRBJ1-5, with TRBD1 matching over 7 bases. With V trimmed by 5 bases and J by 5 bases, 3 bases remained unmatched. Looked up from germline, CDR1 is LNHDA and CDR2 is SQIVND (reference sequence). The CDR3 sequence is 13 residues long. The CDR3 reads CASSHTGDQPQHF. The CDR3 region has the DNA TGTGCCAGTAGTCATACAGGGGATCAGCCCCAGCATTTT.

V is TRBV7-9 and J is TRBJ1-3; a possible D gene is TRBD1 (5 bases). Germline V gives CDR1 SEHNR, CDR2 FQNEAQ (reference sequence). The CDR3 totals 15 residues. V dropped 5 bases and J dropped 3 bases, with 14 bases sitting between them. The CDR3 DNA reads as TGTGCCAGCAGCGGAAGGGACTCCTATGGAAACACCATATATTTT. Encoded protein: CASSGRDSYGNTIYF.

This chain uses TRBV30 with TRBJ1-5; the D is unclear. Germline values: CDR1 GTSNPN, CDR2 SVGIG (reference sequence). This CDR3 is 14 amino acids long. Trimming took off 3 bases at V and 7 bases at J, with 16 bases between the two ends. The CDR3 sequence: CAWSLGGVGQPQHF. The CDR3 nucleotides read TGTGCCTGGAGCCTGGGCGGGGTGGGACAGCCCCAGCATTTT.

The chain's CDR3 is CAWSVKGTGVYEQYF. CDR3 coding DNA: TGTGCCTGGAGTGTAAAAGGGACAGGGGTCTACGAGCAGTACTTC. The chain couples TRBV30 to TRBJ2-7, with 10 nucleotides matching TRBD1. In germline, CDR1 is GTSNPN, CDR2 SVGIG (reference sequence). This CDR3 region has 15 residues. J lost 3 bases, V lost 0 bases, and 5 bases had no gene match.

The chain recombines TRBV29-1 with TRBJ2-5; possible D gene TRBD2, 5 bases. Germline V gene lookup returns CDR1 SQVTM and CDR2 ANQGSEA. The CDR3 runs to 13 residues. Trimming took off 0 bases at V and 11 bases at J, with 16 bases between the two ends. The CDR3 bases are TGCAGCGTTGAAGAGGAGCAGGCCGGGGAGCAGTACTTC. The encoded protein is CSVEEEQAGEQYF.

The CDR3 loop reads CASQERETYTGELFF. The DNA of the CDR3 is TGTGCCAGCCAAGAGCGGGAGACCTACACCGGGGAGCTGTTTTTT. The chain employs TRBV2 and TRBJ2-2; TRBD2 matches 8 bases. Germline V gene lookup returns CDR1 SNHLY and CDR2 FYNNEI. The length of the CDR3 is 15 residues. Trimming took 8 bases from V and 3 from J; bases not matched to a gene: 8.

The chain carries TRBV4-1 and TRBJ1-2, with 7 bases fitting TRBD1. This CDR3 has 18 amino acids. Looked up from germline, CDR1 is MGHRA and CDR2 is YSYEKL. V lost 2 bases, J lost 0 bases, and 12 bases stayed unmatched. CDR3 amino acids: CASSQPMGRDSTNYGYTF. CDR3 nucleotide sequence: TGCGCCAGCAGCCAACCAATGGGGCGGGACAGTACTAACTATGGCTACACCTTC.

The CDR3 region has the DNA TGTGCCATCAGTGAGTCGCCCCCCACACAGGGCCTGGTTGGAGAGCAGTACTTC. It specifies CAISESPPTQGLVGEQYF. This chain links TRBV10-3 with TRBJ2-7, with D possibly TRBD1 on 6 matching bases. The CDR3 is 18 amino acids. V was cut by 0 bases and J by 7 bases, with 25 bases left in between. Germline-derived CDR1 and CDR2 are ENHRY and SYGVKD.

V and J are TRBV5-1 and TRBJ1-4; a weak D match, TRBD1 (5 bases). This CDR3 has 14 amino acids. CDR1 SGHRS and CDR2 YFSETQ come from the germline V gene. V was trimmed by 0 bases and J by 5 bases, leaving 8 bases between them. Here the CDR3 reads CASSLAQGNEKLFF. CDR3 sequence (DNA): TGCGCCAGCAGCTTGGCGCAGGGAAATGAAAAACTGTTTTTT.

This CDR3 reads CASSPSGRALDEQFF. CDR3 nucleotide sequence: TGTGCCAGCAGCCCGAGCGGGAGGGCCCTCGATGAGCAGTTCTTC. The chain uses TRBV9 and TRBJ2-1; 10 nucleotides match TRBD2. The V gene's germline CDR1 is SGDLS and CDR2 YYNGEE. The CDR3 has 15 amino acids. V lost 4 bases to trimming and J lost 8 bases; unmatched junction nucleotides: 9.

J is TRBJ2-3 and V is TRBV9; possible D gene TRBD1, 5 bases. With 3 bases removed from V and 5 bases from J, the gap between germline ends came to 10 bases. The CDR3 runs 13 residues. Looked up from germline, CDR1 is SGDLS and CDR2 is YYNGEE. CDR3 in amino acids: CASSAMTEDTQYF. In nucleotides, the CDR3 is TGTGCCAGCAGCGCAATGACAGAAGATACGCAGTATTTT.

The chain combines TRBV7-2 with TRBJ2-7; 10 nucleotides line up with TRBD2. J gave up 6 bases and V 3 bases, and 8 bases lay outside the gene matches. From germline, CDR1 is SGHTA and CDR2 FQGNSA. CDR3 length equals 15 residues. CDR3 in DNA: TGTGCCAGCAGCTTCACGGCTAGCGGGAGTGCCGAGCAGTACTTC. This translates into CASSFTASGSAEQYF.

V usage is TRBV30 and J usage is TRBJ2-7; maybe TRBD1 (6 bases). This CDR3 has 15 amino acids. V was shortened by 3 bases and J by 0 bases, with 15 bases between the two germline ends. In germline, CDR1 is GTSNPN, CDR2 SVGIG (reference sequence). CDR3 region: CAWSPKTGGSYEQYF. The CDR3, as DNA: TGTGCCTGGAGCCCAAAGACAGGAGGCTCCTACGAGCAGTACTTC.

The gene calls are TRBV15 and TRBJ2-7; 12 bases match TRBD2. The CDR3 is 17 amino acids. V shed 5 bases, J shed 4 bases, and the junction held 12 bases outside the gene matches. Germline values: CDR1 LNHNV, CDR2 YYDKDF (reference sequence). The CDR3, as DNA: TGTGCCACCAGCGCTCGGACTAGCGGGGACGTTCGGTACGAGCAGTACTTC. Translation gives CATSARTSGDVRYEQYF.

The chain uses TRBV30 and TRBJ2-5, with 9 positions matching TRBD2. CDR3 length: 13 amino acids. The V gene end was trimmed by 8 bases and the J gene end by 11 bases; junction bases not matched to a gene: 15. Germline assignment: CDR1 GTSNPN and CDR2 SVGIG (reference sequence). The CDR3 sequence: CAIGTSRTGEQYF. DNA for the CDR3: TGTGCCATTGGGACTAGCAGGACGGGGGAGCAGTACTTC.

V usage is TRBV4-1 and J usage is TRBJ2-3; 11 bases are shared with TRBD2. The CDR3 is 16 amino acids. Germline CDR1 and CDR2: MGHRA and YSYEKL. Trimming at V came to 4 bases and at J to 2 bases, leaving 5 bases not matched to a gene. The CDR3 protein is CASSPAGLAVTDTQYF. The CDR3 nucleotides are TGCGCCAGCAGCCCAGCGGGACTAGCGGTCACAGATACGCAGTATTTT.

This chain connects TRBV10-3 to TRBJ2-1, with 13 positions matching TRBD2. This CDR3 has 15 amino acids. Trimming cost V 3 bases and J 5 bases; bases outside gene matches: 1. Germline assignment: CDR1 ENHRY and CDR2 SYGVKD. CDR3 coding DNA: TGTGCCATCAGTGACGGGACTAGCGGGAACAATGAGCAGTTCTTC. It translates to CAISDGTSGNNEQFF.

This rearrangement joins TRBV5-1 to TRBJ1-1; TRBD1 matches 10 bases. CDR3 length: 16 amino acids. V shed 0 bases and J 4 bases; nucleotides not matched to a gene: 6. CDR1 and CDR2 (germline): SGHRS, YFSETQ. The DNA of the CDR3 is TGCGCCAGCAGCTTGGGGGACAGGGGCCCTACCACTGAAGCTTTCTTT. As protein: CASSLGDRGPTTEAFF.

This sequence joins TRBV6-5 and TRBJ2-7, with 9 positions matching TRBD2. The CDR3 sequence is 13 residues long. Trimming removed 4 bases from V and 6 bases from J; junction bases left unmatched: 4. Germline V gene lookup returns CDR1 MNHEY and CDR2 SVGAGI. The CDR3 reads CASSSGGRGEQYF. CDR3 DNA sequence: TGTGCCAGCAGTTCGGGCGGGAGGGGCGAGCAGTACTTC.

The chain combines TRBV5-8 with TRBJ2-1, with D perhaps matching TRBD2 (6 bases). Between the trimmed V and J ends, which lost 4 bases and 4 bases, there was a span of 18 bases. The CDR3 length is 16 residues. The germline CDR1 and CDR2 sequences are SGHTS and YDEGEE. Written as DNA, the CDR3 is TGTGCCAGCAGCCCCTACCGGGGGACGGATTACAATGAGCAGTTCTTC. It encodes CASSPYRGTDYNEQFF.

The J gene is TRBJ2-2, the V gene TRBV28; possible D gene TRBD1, 6 bases. CDR3 length: 14 amino acids. V was clipped by 8 bases and J by 4 bases, with 14 bases between them. Germline loops: CDR1 MDHEN, CDR2 SYDVKM. The CDR3 nucleotides are TGTGCCAGCCGTTCAGGGGCGGCCACCGGGGAGCTGTTTTTT. It specifies CASRSGAATGELFF. Variable domain in full (rest from reference TRBV28 and TRBJ2-2): DVKVTQSSRYLVKRTGEKVFLECVQDMDHENMFWYRQDPGLGLRLIYFSYDVKMKEKGDIPEGYSVSREKKERFSLILESASTNQTSMYLCASRSGAATGELFFGEGSRLTVL.